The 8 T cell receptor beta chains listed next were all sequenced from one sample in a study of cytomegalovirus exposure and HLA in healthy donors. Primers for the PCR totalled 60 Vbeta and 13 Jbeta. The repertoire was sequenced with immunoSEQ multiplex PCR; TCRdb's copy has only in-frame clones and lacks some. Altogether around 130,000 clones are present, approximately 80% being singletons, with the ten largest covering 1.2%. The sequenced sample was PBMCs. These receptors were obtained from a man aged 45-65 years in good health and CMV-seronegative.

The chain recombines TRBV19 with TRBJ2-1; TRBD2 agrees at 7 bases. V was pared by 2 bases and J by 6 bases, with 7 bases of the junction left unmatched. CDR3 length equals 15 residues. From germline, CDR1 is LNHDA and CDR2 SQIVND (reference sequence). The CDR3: CASSILPGGGNEQFF. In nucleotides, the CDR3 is TGTGCCAGTAGTATATTGCCGGGAGGTGGCAATGAGCAGTTCTTC. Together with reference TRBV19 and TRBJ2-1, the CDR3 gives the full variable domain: DGGITQSPKYLFRKEGQNVTLSCEQNLNHDAMYWYRQDPGQGLRLIYYSQIVNDFQKGDIAEGYSVSREKKESFPLTVTSAQKNPTAFYLCASSILPGGGNEQFFGPGTRLTVL.

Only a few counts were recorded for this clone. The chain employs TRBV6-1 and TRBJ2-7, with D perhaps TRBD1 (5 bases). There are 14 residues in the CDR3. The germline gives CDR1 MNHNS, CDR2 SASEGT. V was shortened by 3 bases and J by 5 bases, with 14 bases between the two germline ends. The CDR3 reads CASSDSRVNHEQYF. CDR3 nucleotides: TGTGCCAGCAGTGATTCCAGGGTGAACCACGAGCAGTACTTC.

The CDR3 DNA reads TGTGCCAGCAGCGTAGGAATATTAAAGAGTAGAGGTGGGGACAACAATGAGCAGTTCTTC. Translated: CASSVGILKSRGGDNNEQFF. The V gene is TRBV9, the J gene TRBJ2-1, with a tentative D call TRBD1 (6 bases). CDR1 and CDR2 (germline): SGDLS, YYNGEE. This CDR3 spans 20 amino acids. Trimming took 0 bases from V and 5 from J, leaving 27 bases between them.

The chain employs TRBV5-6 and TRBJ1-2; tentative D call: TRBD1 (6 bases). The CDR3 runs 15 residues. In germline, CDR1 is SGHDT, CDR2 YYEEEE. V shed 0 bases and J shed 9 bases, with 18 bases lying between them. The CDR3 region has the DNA TGTGCCAGCAGCTTGGCCAACAGGGCCGCGGGTAGCTACACCTTC. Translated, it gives CASSLANRAAGSYTF.

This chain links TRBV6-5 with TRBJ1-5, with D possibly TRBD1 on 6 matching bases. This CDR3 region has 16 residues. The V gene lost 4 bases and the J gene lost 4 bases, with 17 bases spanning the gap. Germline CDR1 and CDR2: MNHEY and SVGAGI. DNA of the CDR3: TGTGCCAGCAGTTCCCTGACAGGATTTTCTAATCAGCCCCAGCATTTT. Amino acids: CASSSLTGFSNQPQHF.

The CDR3: CASSEPGVWGEQYF. In DNA, the CDR3 is TGTGCCAGCAGTGAGCCAGGGGTCTGGGGCGAGCAGTACTTC. The chain uses TRBV6-1 and TRBJ2-7; D is possibly TRBD1 (6 bases). Germline V lookup: CDR1 MNHNS, CDR2 SASEGT. The ends were cut back, 3 bases at V and 6 bases at J, with 15 bases in the middle. The CDR3 totals 14 residues.

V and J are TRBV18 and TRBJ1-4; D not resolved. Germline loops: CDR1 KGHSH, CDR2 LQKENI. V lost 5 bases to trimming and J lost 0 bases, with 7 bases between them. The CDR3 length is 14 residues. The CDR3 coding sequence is TGTGCCAGCTCATCGGTTGCAACTAATGAAAAACTGTTTTTT. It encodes CASSSVATNEKLFF.

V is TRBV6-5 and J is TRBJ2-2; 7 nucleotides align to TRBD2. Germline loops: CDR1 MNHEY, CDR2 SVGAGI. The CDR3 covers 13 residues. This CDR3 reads CASWEGYAGELFF. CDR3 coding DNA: TGTGCAAGTTGGGAGGGATACGCCGGGGAGCTGTTTTTT.